One and the same sample provided the 18 T cell receptor beta chains below, sequenced in a study of identical twins. TCRdb processed the 5' RACE reads anew with MiXCR; each CDR3 protein has one entry. The sample has fewer than 550,000 distinct CDR3 sequences, 13% to 15% seen once. Separately, the same data were catalogued under a study of yellow fever vaccine responses in identical twins.

The sequenced sample was CD4+ T cells sorted from blood. These receptors all come from a young woman in good health.

This clonotype was seen only a few times. V gene TRBV20-1 combines with J gene TRBJ2-1, with TRBD2 identical over 7 bases. The CDR3 is made up of 20 amino acids. With V trimmed by 0 bases and J by 0 bases, 17 bases remained unmatched. The V gene's germline CDR1 is DFQATT and CDR2 SNEGSKA (reference sequence). The CDR3 DNA reads TGCAGTGCTAGAGATCTCCGGGACTATGCGAATGCCCTCTCCTACAATGAGCAGTTCTTC. Its protein is CSARDLRDYANALSYNEQFF.

This clonotype came up many times. This chain joins TRBV29-1 and TRBJ2-5; 10 bases are shared with TRBD2. Germline assignment: CDR1 SQVTM and CDR2 ANQGSEA. CDR3 length: 14 amino acids. Trimming removed 6 bases from V and 2 bases from J; junction bases left unmatched: 6. The CDR3 protein is CSVWTSGKQETQYF. The CDR3 nucleotides read TGCAGCGTGTGGACTAGCGGTAAACAAGAGACCCAGTACTTC.

This clonotype occurred a few times. This chain connects TRBV12-3 or TRBV12-4 to TRBJ1-4; D may be TRBD1 (5 bases). Trimming left V 3 bases short and J 10 bases short, with 12 bases between. This CDR3 spans 13 amino acids. CDR3 loop: CASSFGSGGKLFF. CDR3 coding DNA: TGTGCCAGCAGTTTCGGGTCGGGGGGAAAACTGTTTTTT.

The chain combines TRBV7-2 with TRBJ2-4; D might be TRBD1 (6 bases). The CDR3 has 16 amino acids. The germline V and J ends were trimmed by 0 bases and 6 bases, with 15 bases remaining between them. The germline CDR1 and CDR2 sequences are SGHTA and FQGNSA. CDR3 region: CASSLAGTGLRNIQYF. The CDR3 DNA sequence: TGTGCCAGCAGCTTAGCTGGTACAGGGCTTAGAAACATTCAGTACTTC.

V and J are TRBV29-1 and TRBJ1-2; the D is unclear. V was pared by 8 bases and J by 5 bases, with 12 bases between. The CDR3 length is 11 residues. Germline lookup yields CDR1 SQVTM and CDR2 ANQGSEA. CDR3: CSSEEGYGYTF. The CDR3 DNA follows: TGCAGCTCAGAGGAAGGATATGGCTACACCTTC.

The rearrangement links TRBV29-1 to TRBJ2-7; no clear D. Trimming pared 0 bases from V and 3 bases from J, leaving 3 bases between. Germline CDR1 reads SQVTM; CDR2 reads ANQGSEA. CDR3 length: 11 residues. CDR3 sequence reads: CSVEEDYEQYF. Written as DNA, the CDR3 is TGCAGCGTTGAAGAAGACTACGAGCAGTACTTC.

This clonotype was counted only a few times. This chain's CDR3 is CASRTDNNEQFF. The CDR3 coding sequence is TGTGCCAGCAGGACGGATAACAATGAGCAGTTCTTC. This sequence joins TRBV2 and TRBJ2-1; D not certain. V shed 6 bases and J shed 5 bases, with 8 bases lying between them. The CDR3 runs to 12 residues. CDR1 and CDR2 from the germline V gene are SNHLY and FYNNEI.

This clonotype has only a few counts. The chain carries TRBV20-1 and TRBJ2-2; the match to TRBD2 covers 7 bases. Germline CDR1 and CDR2: DFQATT and SNEGSKA (reference sequence). The length of the CDR3 is 15 residues. Losses at the gene ends were 3 bases for V and 5 bases for J; bases not matched to a gene: 9. The CDR3 DNA reads as TGCAGTGCTAGGAAAGCGGGGAGGTATACCGGGGAGCTGTTTTTT. Translated: CSARKAGRYTGELFF.

This clonotype appeared a few times. The chain uses TRBV5-1 and TRBJ2-3, with D unclear. Looked up from germline, CDR1 is SGHRS and CDR2 is YFSETQ. The V and J ends lost 7 bases and 4 bases respectively, with 7 bases between them. CDR3 length: 11 residues. The CDR3 region has the DNA TGCGCCAGCCTCGAATCAGATACGCAGTATTTT. Amino acids: CASLESDTQYF.

V gene TRBV3-1 combines with J gene TRBJ1-4; D is unresolved. Germline CDR1 is LGHDT and CDR2 is YNNKEL (reference sequence). Trimming took off 1 base at V and 16 bases at J, with 13 bases between the two ends. CDR3 length: 12 amino acids. The chain's CDR3 is CASSQGATTRFF. In DNA, the CDR3 is TGTGCCAGCAGCCAAGGGGCCACCACGAGGTTTTTT.

This clonotype was picked up a small number of times. The chain joins TRBV4-1 to TRBJ2-5; 8 bases are a match to TRBD2. The germline gives CDR1 MGHRA, CDR2 YSYEKL. The CDR3 runs 17 residues. V lost 0 bases, J lost 5 bases, and 11 bases stayed unmatched. CDR3 amino acids: CASSQDGSGSSWETQYF. The CDR3 DNA reads as TGCGCCAGCAGCCAAGATGGCAGCGGGAGTTCTTGGGAGACCCAGTACTTC.

This clonotype was seen a handful of times. The rearrangement joins TRBV4-2 to TRBJ2-1, with 7 bases that match TRBD2. Germline assignment: CDR1 LGHNA and CDR2 YNFKEQ. Germline trimming cut 1 base from V and 5 bases from J; bases unmatched to any gene: 5. CDR3 length: 15 amino acids. In nucleotides, the CDR3 is TGTGCCAGCAGCCAAGCGGCGGGAGAGAACAATGAGCAGTTCTTC. Translated: CASSQAAGENNEQFF.

The rearrangement joins TRBV11-2 to TRBJ2-7, with 7 bases that match TRBD2. This CDR3 is 15 amino acids long. Germline CDR1 and CDR2: SGHAT and FQNNGV. V dropped 3 bases and J dropped 3; count of bases not matched to a gene: 8. This CDR3 is CASSFEAGRVYEQYF. The CDR3 DNA sequence: TGTGCCAGCAGCTTTGAAGCGGGAAGAGTCTACGAGCAGTACTTC.

This clonotype was counted between two and nine times. V and J are TRBV10-3 and TRBJ2-5, with a weak D call TRBD2 (6 bases). Germline-derived CDR1 and CDR2 are ENHRY and SYGVKD. The CDR3 totals 15 residues. Trimming removed 2 bases from V and 0 bases from J, with 10 bases in between. CDR3 sequence (DNA): TGTGCCATCAGTGAGGGCGGGGCGTACCAAGAGACCCAGTACTTC. It codes for CAISEGGAYQETQYF.

The sample holds a few counts of this clonotype. The chain recombines TRBV12-3 or TRBV12-4 with TRBJ2-5, with D maybe TRBD2 (6 bases). This CDR3 is 13 amino acids long. V was pared by 6 bases and J by 2 bases, with 10 bases between. The CDR3 DNA reads as TGTGCCAGCAGGCGGGACGGACAAGAGACCCAGTACTTC. Translation: CASRRDGQETQYF.

Written as DNA, the CDR3 is TGTGCCATCAGTGGTCGGGGGCTCGCACGGTCACCCCTCCACTTT. It codes for CAISGRGLARSPLHF. V and J are TRBV10-3 and TRBJ1-6; D may be TRBD1 (6 bases). V was shortened by 4 bases and J by 10 bases, with 17 bases between the two germline ends. This CDR3 is 15 amino acids long. CDR1 and CDR2 from the germline V gene are ENHRY and SYGVKD.

This sequence joins TRBV10-3 and TRBJ2-5; D possibly corresponds to TRBD1 (6 bases). Per the germline V gene, CDR1 is ENHRY and CDR2 is SYGVKD. This CDR3 spans 14 amino acids. V lost 0 bases, J lost 9 bases, and 14 bases lay in between. CDR3 sequence reads: CAISESAGEWAQYF. The CDR3 DNA reads as TGTGCCATCAGTGAGTCGGCAGGGGAATGGGCCCAGTACTTC.

The rearrangement joins TRBV10-3 to TRBJ2-2, with D unresolved. Per the germline V gene, CDR1 is ENHRY and CDR2 is SYGVKD. The CDR3 has 13 amino acids. Trimming pared 10 bases from V and 4 bases from J, leaving 13 bases between. CDR3 coding DNA: TGTGCCACCACGGGCCGGAGCACCGGGGAGCTGTTTTTT. Its translation is CATTGRSTGELFF.